This T cell receptor (beta chain) appears in the sequencing data of a study of metastatic and nonmetastatic thyroid tumors. Study background: Repertoire comparison spanned blood and tumor or nodule tissue of malignant and benign thyroid patients.

Study observations and caveats: For both blood and tumor, malignant thyroid tumors reportedly showed significantly higher TCR beta diversity than benign nodules did.

The length of the CDR3 is 14 residues. The germline V and J ends were trimmed by 6 bases and 2 bases, with 15 bases remaining between them. CDR1 and CDR2 (germline): DFQATT, SNEGSKA (reference sequence). As regards this clone: Its antigen is unidentified.

Every patient underwent thyroid surgery untreated. Original methodology: CDR3 was compared across clinicopathological groups, and the resulting differences were used to build a distant-metastasis classifier for papillary thyroid cancer. TCRdb re-called clones via MiXCR from the PCR reads. These V and J calls rely on TCRdb rather than the paper's analysis. The sample yields around 15,000 clones, under 30% seen once. This rearrangement joins TRBV20-1 to TRBJ2-3; D may be TRBD1 or TRBD2 (5 bases each). The clonotype originates from a female donor with papillary thyroid cancer or a benign thyroid nodule (not recorded which). Some clones in this sample may be carry-over from other donors' samples. Sequenced sample: adjacent normal tissue. CDR3 protein: CSAGIRGVTDTQYF. The CDR3 DNA is TGCAGTGCCGGAATTCGGGGCGTCACAGATACGCAGTATTTT.